What follows describes a single T cell receptor (beta chain). Through Arm-PCR of CDR3 regions and iRepertoire HTBI primers, TCR beta libraries were built. TCRdb recomputed calls from the multiplex PCR reads with MiXCR, one row per CDR3 protein. The table lists some 420,000 distinct CDR3 sequences, approximately 23% of them singletons. Time point here: persistent/refractory GD, antithyroid drugs over 5 years with positive TRAb. Following extraction of RNA from PBMCs, that RNA was used to make the TCR library. The CDR3 contains 15 residues. The trim removed 2 bases at V and 6 bases at J, leaving 7 bases unmatched. CDR1 and CDR2 from the germline V gene are GTSNPN and SVGIG (reference sequence). This specimen comes from a study of regulatory T cells in long-lasting Graves disease.

The starting material was peripheral blood mononuclear cells (PBMCs), obtained when the disease was refractory, from a patient treated with antithyroid drugs. The chain links TRBV30 to TRBJ2-1; 10 positions agree with TRBD2. The clonotype originates from a female donor with Graves disease. The CDR3 protein is CAWSYKVAGGNEQFF. In nucleotides, the CDR3 is TGTGCCTGGAGTTACAAGGTAGCGGGAGGCAATGAGCAGTTCTTC. The whole variable domain, remainder taken from reference TRBV30 and TRBJ2-1, is SQTIHQWPATLVQPVGSPLSLECTVEGTSNPNLYWYRQAAGRGLQLLFYSVGIGQISSEVPQNLSASRPQDRQFILSSKKLLLSDSGFYLCAWSYKVAGGNEQFFGPGTRLTVL.